The clone carrying this T cell receptor (beta chain) was seen once. Its specificity is unknown. CDR3 length equals 14 residues. Trimming took 2 bases from V and 4 from J, leaving 12 bases between them. Germline CDR1 MDHEN, CDR2 SYDVKM. Method: immunoSEQ multiplex PCR; TCRdb's copy keeps in-frame clones and lacks some. The repertoire holds roughly 28,000 clones, with 70% to 90% as singletons. The sample originates from a study of OX40 agonist ivuxolimab in advanced cancers. Study in general: People in dose escalation had one of these cancers: hepatocellular carcinoma, melanoma, renal cell or head and neck cancer.

Notes on the study in general: Doses of 0.1 to 3.0 mg/kg were accompanied by clonal expansion of CD4+ and CD8+ blood T cells by week 6. Relative to CD4+, CD8+ T cells held more expanded clones on average.

A history of autoimmune disease or systemic immunosuppression excluded patients. This clonotype originated in an adult with an advanced solid tumor such as melanoma, head and neck, liver or kidney cancer. V and J are TRBV28 and TRBJ2-7; a possible D gene is TRBD1 (6 bases). Sequencing was performed on CD4+ or CD8+ T cells sorted from blood, taken in a trial of the OX40 agonist ivuxolimab. The chain's CDR3 is CASSLRGMGYEQYF. The CDR3 bases are TGTGCCAGCAGTTTAAGGGGGATGGGTTACGAGCAGTACTTC.